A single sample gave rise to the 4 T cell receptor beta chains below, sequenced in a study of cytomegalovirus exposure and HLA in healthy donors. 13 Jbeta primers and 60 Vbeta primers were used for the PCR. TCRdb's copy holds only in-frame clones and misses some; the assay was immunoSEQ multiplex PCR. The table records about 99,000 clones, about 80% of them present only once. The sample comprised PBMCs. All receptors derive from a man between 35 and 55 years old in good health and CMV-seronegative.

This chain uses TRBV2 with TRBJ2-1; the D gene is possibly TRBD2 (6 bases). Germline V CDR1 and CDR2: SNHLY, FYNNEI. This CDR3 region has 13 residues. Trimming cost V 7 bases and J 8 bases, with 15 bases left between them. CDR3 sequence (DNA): TGTGCCAGCACGGGGGAAGTAGGGCATGAGCAGTTCTTC. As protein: CASTGEVGHEQFF. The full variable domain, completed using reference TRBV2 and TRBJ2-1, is EPEVTQTPSHQVTQMGQEVILRCVPISNHLYFYWYRQILGQKVEFLVSFYNNEISEKSEIFDDQFSVERPDGSNFTLKIRSTKLEDSAMYFCASTGEVGHEQFFGPGTRLTVL.

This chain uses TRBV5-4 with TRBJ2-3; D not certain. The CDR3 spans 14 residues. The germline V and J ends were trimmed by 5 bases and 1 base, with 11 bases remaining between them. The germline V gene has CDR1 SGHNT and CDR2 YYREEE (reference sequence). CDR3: CASRIGGGTDTQYF. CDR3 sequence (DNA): TGTGCCAGCAGAATCGGCGGAGGCACAGATACGCAGTATTTT.

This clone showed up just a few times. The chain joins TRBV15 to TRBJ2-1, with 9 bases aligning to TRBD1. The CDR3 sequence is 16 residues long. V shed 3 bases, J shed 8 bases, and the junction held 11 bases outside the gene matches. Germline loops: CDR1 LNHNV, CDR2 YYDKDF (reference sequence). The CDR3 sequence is CATSSHRDRVSHEQFF. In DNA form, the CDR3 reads TGTGCCACCAGCAGCCACCGGGACAGGGTTTCCCATGAGCAGTTCTTC.

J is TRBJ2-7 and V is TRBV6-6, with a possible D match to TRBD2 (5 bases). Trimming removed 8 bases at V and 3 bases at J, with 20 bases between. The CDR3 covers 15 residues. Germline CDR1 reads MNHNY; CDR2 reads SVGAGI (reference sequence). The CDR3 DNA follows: TGTGCCAGCGCGCAGCGCAGTGAGGGCCTCTACGAGCAGTACTTC. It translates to CASAQRSEGLYEQYF.